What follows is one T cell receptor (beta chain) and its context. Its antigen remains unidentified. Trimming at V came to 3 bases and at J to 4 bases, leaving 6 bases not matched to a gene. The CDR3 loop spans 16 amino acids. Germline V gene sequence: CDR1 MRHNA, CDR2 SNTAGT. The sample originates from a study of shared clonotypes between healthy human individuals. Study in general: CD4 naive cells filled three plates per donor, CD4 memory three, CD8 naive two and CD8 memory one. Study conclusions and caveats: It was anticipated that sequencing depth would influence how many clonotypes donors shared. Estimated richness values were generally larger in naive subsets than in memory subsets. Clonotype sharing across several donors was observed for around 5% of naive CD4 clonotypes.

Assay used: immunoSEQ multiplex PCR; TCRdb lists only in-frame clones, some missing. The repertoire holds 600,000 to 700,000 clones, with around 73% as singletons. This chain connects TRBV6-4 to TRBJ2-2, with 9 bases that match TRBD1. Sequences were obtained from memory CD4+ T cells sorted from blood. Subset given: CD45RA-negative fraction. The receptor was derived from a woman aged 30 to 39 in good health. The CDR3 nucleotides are TGTGCCAGCAGTGAACAGGGGGCGCAGGGCACCGGGGAGCTGTTTTTT. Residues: CASSEQGAQGTGELFF.